This entry features one TCR gamma chain sequence. As yet, its antigen is unknown. This sample is drawn from a study of gamma delta lymphoproliferative disorders and STAT genes. The overall study: Each gamma-chain library started from at least 50 ng of genomic DNA, using the LymphoTrack Dx TCRG Assay.

The receptor sequences were amplified from genomic DNA of peripheral blood mononuclear cells. Germline assignment: CDR1 EGSTGY and CDR2 YDSYTSSV. With 3 bases clipped from V and 4 bases from J, the junction kept 3 bases outside the gene matches. This CDR3 is built from 12 residues. General study results and limits: Nearly all major patient gamma and delta clonotypes were public; only two gamma clonotypes were disease-private. Low-frequency NGS calls may be less specific; leukemic clone sharing needs confirmation.

TCRdb made new clone calls on the multiplex PCR reads using CATT. The sample gives under 800 gamma-chain clones, roughly 26% of which show up once; 15% to 20% is in the top ten. This sequence joins TRGV4 and TRGJ1 or TRGJ2. The J gene, not given by TCRdb, was assigned here from a germline match of the nucleotide sequence. This receptor was taken from a human donor in good health. The sequencing input was blood. The CDR3, as DNA: TGTGCCACCTGGGATTGCTATTATAAGAAACTCTTT. The encoded protein is CATWDCYYKKLF.